The next 20 T cell receptor beta chains were all read from a single sample in a study of cytomegalovirus exposure and HLA in healthy donors. The primer mix had 60 Vbeta and 13 Jbeta primers. The data were produced by immunoSEQ multiplex PCR, yet TCRdb's version contains in-frame clones alone and is incomplete. This table holds about 59,000 clones, 89% found once. The sample consisted of PBMCs. The receptors were sampled from a man aged 25-45 years in good health and CMV-seropositive.

The genes are TRBV6-5 and TRBJ2-1; D not certain. V lost 1 base, J lost 0 bases, and 10 bases lay in between. CDR1 is MNHEY, CDR2 SVGAGI, per germline. This CDR3 has 16 residues. The CDR3 loop is CASSYLRSSSYNEQFF. The CDR3 nucleotides are TGTGCCAGCAGTTACTTGAGGAGTAGCTCCTACAATGAGCAGTTCTTC.

The chain combines TRBV27 with TRBJ2-7; TRBD2 agrees at 9 bases. V trimming: 3 bases; J trimming: 3 bases; junction bases outside the gene matches: 3. The CDR3 has 14 residues. Germline V gives CDR1 MNHEY, CDR2 SMNVEV (reference sequence). CDR3 DNA sequence: TGTGCCAGCAGTTTGAGCGGGAGGAACTACGAGCAGTACTTC. Amino acids: CASSLSGRNYEQYF.

The chain joins TRBV29-1 to TRBJ2-7; 8 nucleotides line up with TRBD2. The germline CDR1 and CDR2 sequences are SQVTM and ANQGSEA. The junction had 9 bases not matched to a gene; V was cut back by 5 bases and J by 6 bases. CDR3 length: 13 residues. CDR3 protein: CSVYPGLVGEQYF. CDR3 bases: TGCAGCGTTTATCCGGGACTAGTTGGCGAGCAGTACTTC.

This clone was found once. The chain employs TRBV7-9 and TRBJ2-7, with 9 positions matching TRBD2. The J segment lost 3 bases and the V segment lost 5 bases, leaving 14 bases of the junction unmatched. The V gene's germline CDR1 is SEHNR and CDR2 FQNEAQ (reference sequence). This CDR3 has 17 residues. Here the CDR3 reads CASSPPLPREGLYEQYF. The CDR3 DNA follows: TGTGCCAGCAGCCCCCCTCTCCCGCGGGAGGGCCTCTACGAGCAGTACTTC.

The table lists this clone with a few counts. The V call is TRBV19, the J call TRBJ1-1, with 8 bases aligning to TRBD1. V shed 5 bases and J 0 bases; nucleotides not matched to a gene: 5. Germline V gene lookup returns CDR1 LNHDA and CDR2 SQIVND (reference sequence). The length of the CDR3 is 15 residues. CDR3 loop: CASSLGQGVNTEAFF. The CDR3 bases are TGTGCCAGTAGTTTAGGACAGGGTGTGAACACTGAAGCTTTCTTT.

The chain couples TRBV12-5 to TRBJ2-1; TRBD2 matches at 8 bases. The CDR3 covers 17 residues. V lost 0 bases and J lost 6; bases outside the gene matches: 10. Germline assignment: CDR1 LGHNT and CDR2 FRNRAP. CDR3: CASGLVKGAGVGNEQFF. CDR3 nucleotides: TGTGCTAGTGGTTTGGTAAAAGGAGCGGGAGTGGGCAATGAGCAGTTCTTC.

V usage is TRBV7-2 and J usage is TRBJ1-5; D remains ambiguous. Trimming took 2 bases from V and 0 from J, leaving 8 bases between them. The V gene's germline CDR1 is SGHTA and CDR2 FQGNSA. The CDR3 has 15 amino acids. The CDR3 is CASSLNPGSNQPQHF. The CDR3 DNA reads as TGTGCCAGCAGCTTAAACCCAGGTAGCAATCAGCCCCAGCATTTT. The full variable domain, completed using reference TRBV7-2 and TRBJ1-5, is GAGVSQSPSNKVTEKGKDVELRCDPISGHTALYWYRQSLGQGLEFLIYFQGNSAPDKSGLPSDRFSAERTGGSVSTLTIQRTQQEDSAVYLCASSLNPGSNQPQHFGDGTRLSIL.

The rearrangement joins TRBV5-1 to TRBJ1-5, with a possible D match to TRBD1 (5 bases). Trimming removed 2 bases at V and 6 bases at J, with 9 bases between. The germline CDR1 and CDR2 sequences are SGHRS and YFSETQ. This CDR3 has 13 amino acids. CDR3 in DNA: TGCGCCAGCAGCTTTTCAGGGTCTCAGCCCCAGCATTTT. Translated: CASSFSGSQPQHF.

The J gene is TRBJ1-2, the V gene TRBV6-1; 7 bases are a match to TRBD1. CDR1 and CDR2 from the germline V gene are MNHNS and SASEGT. The CDR3 has 15 amino acids. The ends lost 6 bases at V and 7 bases at J; junction bases unmatched: 14. DNA of the CDR3: TGTGCCAGCAGCCTGACAGGGCTAAGAGACGTTGGCTACACCTTC. This encodes CASSLTGLRDVGYTF.

This clone was detected only a few times. This chain connects TRBV4-1 to TRBJ2-1; D is unresolved. V was cut by 3 bases and J by 6 bases, with 6 bases left in between. Germline lookup yields CDR1 MGHRA and CDR2 YSYEKL. The CDR3 contains 12 residues. The CDR3 nucleotides are TGCGCCAGCAGCCAGCGGAGCAATGAGCAGTTCTTC. It is translated as CASSQRSNEQFF.

The chain joins TRBV15 to TRBJ2-7; 7 nucleotides match TRBD2. The germline V gene has CDR1 LNHNV and CDR2 YYDKDF (reference sequence). The CDR3 loop spans 14 amino acids. Losses at the gene ends were 0 bases for V and 5 bases for J; bases not matched to a gene: 4. Written as DNA, the CDR3 is TGTGCCACCAGCAGAGATGCGGGAGCTAACGAGCAGTACTTC. It yields the protein CATSRDAGANEQYF.

The rearrangement uses TRBV5-8 and TRBJ2-1; 11 bases map to TRBD2. This CDR3 contains 14 residues. Germline CDR1 SGHTS, CDR2 YDEGEE. Unmatched junction bases numbered 3, after V lost 1 base and J lost 9 bases. The CDR3 region has the DNA TGTGCCAGCAGCTTGACTAGCGGGAGAGGTGAGCAGTTCTTC. Translated: CASSLTSGRGEQFF.

For the CDR3, the DNA is TGTGCCAGCAGCTTAGCCCCAGATGATGGCTACACCTTC. Translation gives CASSLAPDDGYTF. The chain has TRBV7-2 and TRBJ1-2; D call uncertain. Trimming left V 0 bases short and J 6 bases short, with 8 bases between. The CDR3 loop spans 13 amino acids. Germline-derived CDR1 and CDR2 are SGHTA and FQGNSA.

This chain uses TRBV11-1 with TRBJ2-7; 7 bases are a match to TRBD2. The CDR3 totals 16 residues. CDR1 SGHAT and CDR2 FQDESV come from the germline V gene (reference sequence). V was pared by 3 bases and J by 2 bases, with 10 bases of the junction left unmatched. The CDR3 region is CASSFRTSEGTYEQYF. CDR3 DNA sequence: TGTGCCAGCAGCTTCCGGACTAGTGAGGGTACCTACGAGCAGTACTTC.

CDR3 sequence reads: CASSLDGRVNEKLFF. CDR3 in DNA: TGTGCCAGCAGTTTAGATGGCAGGGTTAATGAAAAACTGTTTTTT. The chain carries TRBV28 and TRBJ1-4; TRBD1 might be the D (5 bases). CDR1 and CDR2 (germline): MDHEN, SYDVKM. The ends were cut back, 2 bases at V and 4 bases at J, with 11 bases in the middle. The CDR3 is 15 residues long.

The rearrangement joins TRBV2 to TRBJ2-5; D unresolved. CDR1 SNHLY and CDR2 FYNNEI come from the germline V gene. The germline V and J ends were trimmed by 5 bases and 1 base, with 11 bases remaining between them. The CDR3 runs to 14 residues. CDR3 region: CASSPGNGQETQYF. CDR3 nucleotides: TGTGCCAGCAGTCCTGGTAACGGCCAAGAGACCCAGTACTTC.

This clone was seen a handful of times. The chain is built from TRBV19 and TRBJ1-4; possibly TRBD1 for D (5 bases). The CDR3 consists of 14 residues. V was clipped by 3 bases and J by 4 bases, with 9 bases between them. Germline lookup yields CDR1 LNHDA and CDR2 SQIVND (reference sequence). The chain's CDR3 is CASSIGDFNEKLFF. Here the CDR3 DNA reads TGTGCCAGTAGTATTGGGGACTTTAATGAAAAACTGTTTTTT.

V is TRBV15 and J is TRBJ1-2; D is unresolved. The CDR3 totals 14 residues. The V gene's germline CDR1 is LNHNV and CDR2 YYDKDF (reference sequence). With 0 bases removed from V and 0 bases from J, the gap between germline ends came to 5 bases. This chain's CDR3 is CATSRDLANYGYTF. CDR3 nucleotides: TGTGCCACCAGCAGAGATCTAGCTAACTATGGCTACACCTTC.

Written as DNA, the CDR3 is TGTGCCAGCAGCTTGAACAGGGATGACTATGGCTACACCTTC. It encodes CASSLNRDDYGYTF. The chain carries TRBV7-2 and TRBJ1-2, with D perhaps TRBD1 (6 bases). The CDR3 length is 14 residues. V was cut by 3 bases and J by 3 bases, with 11 bases left in between. Looked up from germline, CDR1 is SGHTA and CDR2 is FQGNSA.

This clone appeared a few times. The chain combines TRBV4-3 with TRBJ2-1; 12 bases fit TRBD2. V lost 3 bases and J lost 8; bases outside the gene matches: 8. Germline CDR1 LGHNA, CDR2 YSLEER. The CDR3 spans 16 residues. The CDR3 DNA reads as TGCGCCAGCAGCCACAGGGAGACTAGCGGGAGCGATGAGCAGTTCTTC. Translating gives CASSHRETSGSDEQFF.